These T cell receptor beta chains were read from a single sample in a study of beta chain features in type 1 diabetes. Using immunoSEQ multiplex PCR, the repertoire was profiled, and TCRdb retains in-frame clones only, with some absent. The table includes 970,000 or so clones, roughly 15% detected once. Sequencing input: naive CD4+ T cells from blood. The origin of the receptors is a woman younger than 35 in good health. Both conserved end residues are trimmed from each CDR3. D genes are given only for firm matches.

v_gene	d_gene	j_gene	CDR3aa
TRBV7-9	NA	TRBJ2-5	ASSSGTETQY
TRBV6-5	NA	TRBJ2-1	ASRRGRGEQF
TRBV29-1	TRBD2	TRBJ2-7	SVSGLAGTYEQY
TRBV5-8	TRBD1	TRBJ2-7	ASSSRSGTGKSSYEQY
TRBV6-5	TRBD2	TRBJ2-7	ASGTTHYEQY
TRBV9	NA	TRBJ1-4	ASARDDRDEKLF
TRBV7-2	NA	TRBJ2-1	ATKGLDYNEQF
TRBV9	NA	TRBJ2-7	ASSVATEYEQY
TRBV28	TRBD2	TRBJ2-1	ASSLPLAGVTYNEQF
TRBV7-2	NA	TRBJ1-6	ASSFDSMGNSPLH
TRBV5-4	NA	TRBJ2-1	ASSLGLNGGEQF
TRBV18	TRBD1	TRBJ1-2	ASSPRDRGGYT
TRBV7-2	NA	TRBJ2-2	ASRYVVSGELF
TRBV7-9	NA	TRBJ1-3	ASSPPITGARNTIY
TRBV28	NA	TRBJ2-7	ASSLPATPVTEQY
TRBV6-6	NA	TRBJ2-5	ASRIPVQETQY
TRBV7-9	NA	TRBJ1-1	ASSLQQGNTEAF
TRBV18	NA	TRBJ2-3	ASSPLRSDLGEHTQY
TRBV6-1	NA	TRBJ2-6	ASREDSSGANVLT
TRBV29-1	TRBD1	TRBJ2-6	SVTLNRGTDSGANVLT
TRBV7-3	TRBD2	TRBJ2-3	ASSFSGMGDTQY
TRBV7-9	TRBD1	TRBJ2-7	ASSLGLQGARYEQY
TRBV10-1	TRBD2	TRBJ2-7	ASSESLAGRYEQY
TRBV5-1	TRBD2	TRBJ2-7	ASSLLAGANYEQY
TRBV10-3	NA	TRBJ1-2	AISEWVFKTNYDYT
TRBV6-1	TRBD2	TRBJ2-7	ASNRLAGEYEQY
TRBV5-4	TRBD2	TRBJ2-1	ASSKLGLAGGPDNEQF
TRBV28	NA	TRBJ2-2	ASSLTRGLGELF
TRBV28	NA	TRBJ2-4	ASSLGTNLAKNIQY
TRBV7-2	TRBD1	TRBJ1-3	ASSFRGQGNTIY
TRBV7-2	NA	TRBJ2-7	ASSLYTGSVEQY
TRBV18	NA	TRBJ2-7	ASSPAGHYEQY
TRBV4-2	TRBD2	TRBJ2-7	ASSQDGLADGEQY
TRBV11-2	NA	TRBJ2-5	ASSLASQETQY
TRBV6-1	NA	TRBJ2-3	ASSEFKSDTQY
TRBV6-1	TRBD2	TRBJ2-5	ASRFASGETQY
TRBV15	NA	TRBJ1-3	ATSRVGTETNTIY
TRBV19	NA	TRBJ1-5	ASRTPGTLAQGMPQH
TRBV25-1	NA	TRBJ1-1	ASSVGWGTPNTEAF
TRBV7-2	NA	TRBJ2-3	ASSWVADTQY
TRBV5-1	NA	TRBJ1-1	ASSDSGASKTSAF
TRBV21-1	NA	TRBJ2-3	ASSLLYLVPTDTQY
TRBV28	NA	TRBJ2-1	ASIRPGFDEQF
TRBV11-2	TRBD2	TRBJ2-3	ASSLRLAGGQDTQY
TRBV6-6	NA	TRBJ2-1	ASSSRRVPGNEQF
TRBV7-3	TRBD2	TRBJ2-1	ASSLTPSGSYNEQF
TRBV14	TRBD1	TRBJ2-7	ASSQNGQGAGEQY
TRBV6-6	TRBD2	TRBJ2-7	ASSSPRLAGGEQY
TRBV5-1	NA	TRBJ2-3	ASTVPGSTDTQY
TRBV5-4	NA	TRBJ2-5	ASSLVSQQETQY
TRBV7-9	NA	TRBJ1-1	ASSSEWDTEAF